This record covers a single TCR beta chain. This sample was taken from a study of Ad26.COV2.S vaccination and SARS-CoV-2 variants. From germline, CDR1 is MNHEY and CDR2 SVGAGI. The CDR3 length is 14 residues. V gave up 0 bases and J gave up 5 bases, with 11 bases separating them. The repertoire was sequenced with immunoSEQ multiplex PCR; TCRdb's copy has only in-frame clones and lacks some. This sample yields nearly 95,000 clones, of which 82% are seen a single time; approximately 15% belongs to the top ten. V usage is TRBV6-5 and J usage is TRBJ2-7; D is perhaps TRBD2 (6 bases). The sequence came from a human donor who had recovered from COVID-19. The source material was peripheral blood, sampled after recovery from COVID-19. The chain's CDR3 is CASSYSGGRDEQYF. For the CDR3, the DNA is TGTGCCAGCAGTTACTCCGGGGGTCGGGACGAGCAGTACTTC.